These T cell receptor beta chains were read from a single sample in a study of OX40 agonist ivuxolimab in advanced cancers. Repertoires were generated with immunoSEQ multiplex PCR, while TCRdb's copy carries only in-frame clones and drops some. This table has about 38,000 clones, 92% appearing once. Sequencing was performed on CD4+ or CD8+ T cells sorted from blood, taken in a trial of the OX40 agonist ivuxolimab. These receptors all stem from an adult with an advanced solid tumor such as melanoma, head and neck, liver or kidney cancer. CDR3s include the opening cysteine and the closing phenylalanine or tryptophan. Fields, in order: clone size, J gene, V gene, CDR3 protein. A row's size may be missing; if present it is once, few, many or a size class.

NA TRBJ1-3 TRBV9 CASSVDPGTGESGNTIYF
NA TRBJ1-4 TRBV19 CASLGPEPPREEKLFF
NA TRBJ1-2 TRBV30 CAWSSGVGGYTF
NA TRBJ1-3 TRBV28 CASSFIPAGGRNTIYF
NA TRBJ2-1 TRBV29-1 CSVPGLHYNEQFF
NA TRBJ1-5 TRBV6-4 CASSSVGGSQPQHF
once TRBJ2-1 TRBV27 CASSLSGLAGASWDNEQFF
NA TRBJ2-2 TRBV7-9 CASSISTGELFF
once TRBJ2-2 TRBV2 CASRGDPGRRGANTGELFF
NA TRBJ1-6 TRBV11-2 CASSLDLQRDSPLHF
NA TRBJ2-3 TRBV6-1 CASSEALRGLPDTQYF
NA TRBJ2-5 TRBV7-9 CASSLGSLDYWGYQETQYF
NA TRBJ2-3 TRBV7-9 CASSTGLAGGPGGTDTQYF
NA TRBJ2-5 TRBV5-3 CARRGPGRAGGQYF
once TRBJ1-1 TRBV4-2 CASSQGGNTEAFF
NA TRBJ2-1 TRBV9 CASSVSPSNGDEQFF
NA TRBJ2-3 TRBV7-2 CASSLGVSGADTQYF
NA TRBJ1-4 TRBV19 CASSIGGGGLYEKLFF
NA TRBJ2-5 TRBV6-5 CASSYSATGTGTQYF
NA TRBJ1-1 TRBV28 CASSPLPPRTANTEAFF
NA TRBJ2-1 TRBV4-1 CASSQGVAGVVEQFF
NA TRBJ2-2 TRBV7-7 CASSLTSSGELFF
NA TRBJ2-1 TRBV6-5 CASSYSRTGENEQFF
once TRBJ1-5 TRBV7-2 CASSPGPQGQPQHF